A single TCR beta chain is shown here with its context. The protocol was immunoSEQ multiplex PCR, while the TCRdb copy is restricted to in-frame clones and leaves out a portion. The sample contains about 820,000 clones, 92% of which appear only once. Naive CD8 cells were CD45RO-negative, positively selected for CCR7, excluding terminally differentiated effector memory CD45RA+ cells. The V end was cut by 4 bases, the J end by 0 bases, with 17 bases between. This CDR3 is built from 17 residues. The germline gives CDR1 SGDLS, CDR2 YYNGEE. This sample is drawn from a study of shared clonotypes between healthy human individuals.

The receptor comes from a young man in good health. Sequenced sample: naive CD8+ T cells sorted from blood. The rearrangement uses TRBV9 and TRBJ2-4; a weak D match, TRBD1 (5 bases). The CDR3 region is CASSPRVGHEAKNIQYF. DNA for the CDR3: TGTGCCAGCAGCCCTAGGGTAGGACACGAAGCCAAAAACATTCAGTACTTC.